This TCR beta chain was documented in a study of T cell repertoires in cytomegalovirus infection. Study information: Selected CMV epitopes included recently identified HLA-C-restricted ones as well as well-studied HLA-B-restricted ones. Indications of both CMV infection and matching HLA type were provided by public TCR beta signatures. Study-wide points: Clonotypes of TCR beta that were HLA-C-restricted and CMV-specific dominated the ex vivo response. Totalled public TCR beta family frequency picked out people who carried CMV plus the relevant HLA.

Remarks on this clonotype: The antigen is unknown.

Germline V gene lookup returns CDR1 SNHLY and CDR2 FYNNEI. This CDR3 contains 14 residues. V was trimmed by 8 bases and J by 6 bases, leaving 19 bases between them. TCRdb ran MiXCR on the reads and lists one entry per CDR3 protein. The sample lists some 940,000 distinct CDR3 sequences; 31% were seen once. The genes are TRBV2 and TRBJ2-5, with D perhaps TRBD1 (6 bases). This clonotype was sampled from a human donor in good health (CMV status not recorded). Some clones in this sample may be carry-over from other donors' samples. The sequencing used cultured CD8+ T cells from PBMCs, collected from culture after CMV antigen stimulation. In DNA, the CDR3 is TGTGCCAGCCCGGACAGAAGCCAAGCGAAGACCCAGTACTTC. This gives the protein CASPDRSQAKTQYF. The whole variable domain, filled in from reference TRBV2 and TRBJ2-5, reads EPEVTQTPSHQVTQMGQEVILRCVPISNHLYFYWYRQILGQKVEFLVSFYNNEISEKSEIFDDQFSVERPDGSNFTLKIRSTKLEDSAMYFCASPDRSQAKTQYFGPGTRLLVL.